This T cell receptor beta chain originates from a study of control samples from healthy donors and cancer patients (dated by TCRdb to the early 2020s). The method behind the library was the immunoSEQ multiplex PCR assay. TCRdb took over this immuneACCESS table, retaining in-frame rearrangements with V and J assigned. Such tables are incomplete; in checked studies, under half of the missing clones stem from an unresolved V gene, and the remainder is unexplained. The sample data list 150,000 or so clones, and over 90% of these were observed just once. The ten top clones hold about 14% of the sample. Turning to this clone: No cognate antigen has been identified for it. Within one base of it there is no much larger clone, and no base qualities were kept.

The germline V gene (reference sequence) yields SEHNR for CDR1 and FQNEAQ for CDR2. Trimming removed 2 bases from V and 5 bases from J, leaving 16 bases between the germline ends. The CDR3 sequence holds 16 residues, the cysteine and phenylalanine included. The read is trimmed to its CDR3 DNA, 48 bases read in frame from base 1. The source is a man in his sixties with colorectal cancer. The chain is assembled from TRBV7-9 and TRBJ2-1; the D gene assignment is ambiguous. Sequenced sample: PBMCs. The CDR3 protein is CASSLSTGSLHNEQFF. The DNA sequence reads TGTGCCAGCAGCTTATCAACCGGCAGCCTGCACAATGAGCAGTTCTTC.